The present entry profiles one T cell receptor (beta chain) with its context. The sample originates from a study of T cell changes during pregnancy in multiple sclerosis. TCRdb's copy holds only in-frame clones and misses some; the assay was immunoSEQ multiplex PCR. The top ten clones hold approximately 1.2% of a sample with about 44,000 clones, around 92% of them seen once. The CDR3 runs 17 residues. V lost 1 base and J lost 9; bases outside the gene matches: 17. Germline loops: CDR1 SGHRS, CDR2 YFSETQ. What was sequenced was peripheral blood. The chain uses TRBV5-1 and TRBJ2-7; 9 bases align to TRBD2. The receptor was isolated from a female donor with multiple sclerosis, enrolled in a pregnancy study. CDR3 sequence: CASSLPAGGQALGVQYF. CDR3 DNA sequence: TGCGCCAGCAGCTTGCCCGCGGGAGGGCAGGCCTTGGGAGTGCAGTACTTC.